This passage covers 23 T cell receptor beta chains from one sample sequenced in a study of CD8+CD57+ T cells in acquired aplastic anemia (dated by TCRdb to about 2018). Expansion of CD8+CD57+ cells had been shown by flow cytometry in the patients chosen for sequencing. Sequencer: Illumina HiSeq 2000. TCR beta VDJ combination and CDR3 sequence profiling used genomic DNA as the template. TCRdb handled the public reads itself, with Q25 trimming in fastp and clone calling in MiXCR, and kept productive beta chains. A single entry per CDR3 protein holds the most common genes and DNA from its merged rows. This sample is represented by over 150,000 distinct CDR3 sequences; over 50% of them were singletons. Of the sample, about an eighth is held by the ten largest clones. The sequenced material came from sorted CD4+, CD8+, or CD8+CD57+ T cells (not recorded which) from PBMCs. The receptors shown here come from a human donor with aplastic anemia.

This clonotype has just a few counts. The chain links TRBV12-3 or TRBV12-4 to TRBJ2-6, with TRBD1 matching over 11 bases. The trim removed 3 bases at V and 0 bases at J, leaving 7 bases unmatched. The CDR3 length is 19 residues. DNA for the CDR3: TGTGCCAGCAGTTTTCCGTGGGACAGGGGGGACTCTGGGGCCAACGTCCTGACTTTC. It codes for CASSFPWDRGDSGANVLTF.

As regards this clonotype: A junction end diverges from the germline sequence, so it may reflect a read error. The rearrangement uses TRBV10-1 and TRBJ2-7, with TRBD1 as a possible D gene (6 bases). Germline assignment: CDR1 WNHNN and CDR2 SYGVQD (reference sequence). The CDR3 is 15 residues long. DNA for the CDR3: TGTGCCAGCAGTCTACATGACAGGTTGGCCCTACGGCAGTACTTC. Its protein is CASSLHDRLALRQYF.

This clonotype occurred many times. The J gene is TRBJ2-7, the V gene TRBV13; possible D gene TRBD1, 6 bases. The CDR3 covers 14 residues. The germline V gene encodes CDR1 PRHDT and CDR2 FYEKMQ (reference sequence). Trimming removed 0 bases from V and 3 bases from J, with 9 bases in between. CDR3 loop: CASSLGRGFYEQYF. DNA for the CDR3: TGTGCCAGCAGCTTAGGCAGGGGATTCTACGAGCAGTACTTC.

This clonotype was observed at least ten times. The V call is TRBV6-1, the J call TRBJ1-6; maybe TRBD1 (6 bases). CDR1 is MNHNS and CDR2 is SASEGT in the germline V gene. V lost 8 bases, J lost 11 bases, and 19 bases lay in between. The CDR3 extends over 14 amino acids. The CDR3 protein is CASCRGLPDAPLHF. For the CDR3, the DNA is TGTGCCAGCTGCAGGGGACTACCCGATGCACCCCTCCACTTT.

The V gene is TRBV27, the J gene TRBJ2-5, with D possibly matching TRBD2 (6 bases). The CDR3 contains 15 residues. The germline CDR1 and CDR2 sequences are MNHEY and SMNVEV (reference sequence). V lost 0 bases, J lost 7 bases, and 15 bases lay in between. The DNA of the CDR3 is TGTGCCAGCAGTTTATCGGGAGGCATTACGGGGACCCAGTACTTC. This encodes CASSLSGGITGTQYF.

The V and J genes are TRBV27 and TRBJ2-1; D is ambiguous. Germline assignment: CDR1 MNHEY and CDR2 SMNVEV (reference sequence). CDR3 size: 13 residues. The ends were cut back, 3 bases at V and 5 bases at J, with 8 bases in the middle. Written as DNA, the CDR3 is TGTGCCAGCAGTTTTGGACCTGACAATGAGCAGTTCTTC. This gives the protein CASSFGPDNEQFF.

This rearrangement joins TRBV2 to TRBJ1-6, with TRBD1 matching 10 bases. There are 15 residues in the CDR3. Germline CDR1 reads SNHLY; CDR2 reads FYNNEI. With V trimmed by 5 bases and J by 7 bases, 5 bases remained unmatched. CDR3 bases: TGTGCCAGCAGTAGGGACAGGGGAATGAATTCACCCCTCCACTTT. Residues: CASSRDRGMNSPLHF.

The gene calls are TRBV2 and TRBJ2-5; TRBD2 matches 12 bases. Germline V gene sequence: CDR1 SNHLY, CDR2 FYNNEI. V shed 6 bases and J 1 base; nucleotides not matched to a gene: 6. The CDR3 totals 16 residues. The CDR3 DNA follows: TGTGCCAGCAGCGTTCTAGCGGGGGGGTTCCAAGAGACCCAGTACTTC. Amino acids: CASSVLAGGFQETQYF.

This clonotype was recorded at least ten times. The rearrangement joins TRBV19 to TRBJ1-5; D call uncertain. Trimming pared 5 bases from V and 7 bases from J, leaving 6 bases between. CDR3 length: 11 residues. The V gene's germline CDR1 is LNHDA and CDR2 SQIVND (reference sequence). CDR3 DNA sequence: TGTGCCAGTAGTCTCGGACAGCCCCAGCATTTT. Its translation: CASSLGQPQHF.

V usage is TRBV13 and J usage is TRBJ2-7, with TRBD1 matching over 10 bases. The V segment lost 3 bases and the J segment 3 bases; nucleotides outside the gene matches: 5. The CDR3 loop spans 15 amino acids. The germline gives CDR1 PRHDT, CDR2 FYEKMQ (reference sequence). This CDR3 is CASSFGQGDHYEQYF. CDR3 DNA sequence: TGTGCCAGCAGCTTCGGACAGGGGGACCACTACGAGCAGTACTTC.

The rearrangement uses TRBV12-3 or TRBV12-4 and TRBJ1-5; D gene ambiguous. This CDR3 spans 12 amino acids. The germline V and J ends were trimmed by 5 bases and 5 bases, with 7 bases remaining between them. Here the CDR3 DNA reads TGTGCCAGCAGTCCGACGGATCAGCCCCAGCATTTT. Protein: CASSPTDQPQHF.

CDR3 residues: CASSLAGSYTF. Written as DNA, the CDR3 is TGTGCCAGCAGCTTAGCGGGCTCCTACACCTTC. J is TRBJ1-2 and V is TRBV7-9; D call uncertain. This CDR3 has 11 residues. Germline values: CDR1 SEHNR, CDR2 FQNEAQ (reference sequence). Between the trimmed V and J ends, which lost 0 bases and 10 bases, there was a span of 6 bases.

As for this clonotype: A read error is likely, as this CDR3 ends without the conserved phenylalanine or tryptophan. This chain uses TRBV19 with TRBJ1-1; TRBD1 is a possible D gene (5 bases). The CDR3 sequence is 13 residues long. Per germline, CDR1 LNHDA and CDR2 SQIVND (reference sequence). DNA for the CDR3: TGTGCCAGTAGCATAGCGGGGGGCACTGAAGCTTTCCTT. It specifies CASSIAGGTEAFL.

This clonotype was seen only a few times. The V and J genes are TRBV7-9 and TRBJ2-4; 9 nucleotides match TRBD1. Germline trimming cut 4 bases from V and 1 base from J; bases unmatched to any gene: 5. From germline, CDR1 is SEHNR and CDR2 FQNEAQ (reference sequence). There are 16 residues in the CDR3. This chain's CDR3 is CASSSDRGTAKNIQYF. The CDR3 DNA sequence: TGTGCCAGCAGCTCTGACAGGGGGACGGCCAAAAACATTCAGTACTTC.

This clonotype was found many times. This sequence joins TRBV7-9 and TRBJ1-2, with D maybe TRBD1 (6 bases). Trimming left V 7 bases short and J 3 bases short, with 12 bases between. The CDR3 consists of 13 residues. The germline V gene has CDR1 SEHNR and CDR2 FQNEAQ (reference sequence). CDR3 protein: CASIRQEDYGYTF. The CDR3 DNA follows: TGTGCCAGCATCCGACAGGAGGACTATGGCTACACCTTC.

This clonotype occurred a few times. V usage is TRBV15 and J usage is TRBJ2-6; unclear D gene. The CDR3 has 16 amino acids. Germline lookup yields CDR1 LNHNV and CDR2 YYDKDF (reference sequence). V was trimmed by 5 bases and J by 2 bases, leaving 13 bases between them. CDR3 protein: CATSLPKVPGANVLTF. The CDR3 coding sequence is TGTGCCACCAGCCTCCCGAAAGTTCCTGGGGCCAACGTCCTGACTTTC.

This clonotype was seen only a few times. The gene calls are TRBV2 and TRBJ1-3; D is unclear. Germline V gene data show CDR1 as SNHLY and CDR2 as FYNNEI. This CDR3 comprises 14 residues. Trimming took off 6 bases at V and 4 bases at J, with 13 bases between the two ends. CDR3 sequence reads: CASSPLLGGNTIYF. The CDR3, as DNA: TGTGCCAGCAGCCCACTGCTCGGGGGAAACACCATATATTTT.

This clonotype was observed many times. V is TRBV4-2 and J is TRBJ2-5; maybe TRBD2 (5 bases). Trimming removed 2 bases at V and 2 bases at J, with 18 bases between. The CDR3 sequence is 17 residues long. From germline, CDR1 is LGHNA and CDR2 YNFKEQ. In DNA, the CDR3 is TGTGCCAGCAGCCAAAAGGCATTTGGAGGACTGCAAGAGACCCAGTACTTC. Encoded protein: CASSQKAFGGLQETQYF.

The chain couples TRBV29-1 to TRBJ2-7, with D unresolved. This CDR3 region has 12 residues. V was pared by 6 bases and J by 4 bases, with 13 bases between. Germline CDR1 reads SQVTM; CDR2 reads ANQGSEA. The CDR3, as DNA: TGCAGCGTCACCTCCCCAGGTTACGAGCAGTACTTC. It encodes CSVTSPGYEQYF.

Ten or more counts support this clonotype. The genes are TRBV6-1 and TRBJ2-7; 10 bases match TRBD2. V dropped 3 bases and J dropped 5; count of bases not matched to a gene: 7. This CDR3 has 15 residues. Germline CDR1 and CDR2: MNHNS and SASEGT. The CDR3, as DNA: TGTGCCAGCAGTGAGGGAAGCGGGGGGGGCGACGAGCAGTACTTC. Encoded protein: CASSEGSGGGDEQYF.

A note on this clonotype: The junction departs from the called germline gene at one end, perhaps through a read error. The chain joins TRBV24-1 to TRBJ2-5, with D unresolved. This CDR3 region has 14 residues. Germline assignment: CDR1 KGHDR and CDR2 SFDVKD. This CDR3 is CAASGWAEQETQYF. The CDR3 nucleotides are TGTGCCGCCAGTGGATGGGCAGAACAAGAGACCCAGTACTTC.

This clonotype was seen many times. The chain is built from TRBV19 and TRBJ2-7, with 9 bases lining up with TRBD1. The V segment lost 5 bases and the J segment 2 bases; nucleotides outside the gene matches: 4. Germline lookup yields CDR1 LNHDA and CDR2 SQIVND (reference sequence). The CDR3 spans 14 residues. CDR3 protein: CASSRQGVPYEQYF. In DNA form, the CDR3 reads TGTGCCAGTAGTCGACAGGGGGTCCCCTACGAGCAGTACTTC.

The J gene is TRBJ2-1, the V gene TRBV20-1, with 10 bases fitting TRBD2. The CDR3 extends over 11 amino acids. V lost 7 bases to trimming and J lost 12 bases; unmatched junction nucleotides: 6. In germline, CDR1 is DFQATT, CDR2 SNEGSKA (reference sequence). CDR3 loop: CSGAGGEGQFF. The CDR3 region has the DNA TGCAGTGGAGCGGGAGGGGAGGGGCAGTTCTTC.